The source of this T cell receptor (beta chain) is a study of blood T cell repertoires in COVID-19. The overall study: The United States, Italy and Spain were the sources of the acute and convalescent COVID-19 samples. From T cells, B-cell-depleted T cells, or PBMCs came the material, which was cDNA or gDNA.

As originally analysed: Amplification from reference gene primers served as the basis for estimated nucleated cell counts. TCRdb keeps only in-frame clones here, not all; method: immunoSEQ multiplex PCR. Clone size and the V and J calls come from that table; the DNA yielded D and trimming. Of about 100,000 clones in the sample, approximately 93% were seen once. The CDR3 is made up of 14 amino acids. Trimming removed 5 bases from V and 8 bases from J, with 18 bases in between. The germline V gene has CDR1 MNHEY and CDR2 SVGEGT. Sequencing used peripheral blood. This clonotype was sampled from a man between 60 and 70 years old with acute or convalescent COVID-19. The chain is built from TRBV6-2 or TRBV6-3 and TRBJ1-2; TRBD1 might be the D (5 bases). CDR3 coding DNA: TGTGCCAGCAGTCAAGGGGTTCGAAAAGTGGGCTACACCTTC. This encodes CASSQGVRKVGYTF.